The T cell receptor (beta chain) under discussion was sequenced for a study of PD-1 blockade in classical Hodgkin lymphoma. Study overall: Intravenous delivery of nivolumab at 3 mg/kg to patients occurred every 2 weeks.

Stated time point: cycle 4 day 1 (C4D1), after around six weeks of nivolumab. Each patient experienced a relapse that followed autologous stem cell transplantation, and brentuximab vedotin exposure varied. CDR3 length: 12 amino acids. Trimming took 7 bases from V and 7 from J, leaving 13 bases between them. Germline V gene sequence: CDR1 MDHEN, CDR2 SYDVKM. The method was immunoSEQ multiplex PCR; TCRdb's version includes in-frame clones alone and lacks a portion of them. Here the sample spans some 90,000 clones, roughly 78% being singletons. Study findings and constraints: Those achieving complete response showed baseline diversity like newly diagnosed patients. Compared with healthy donors, newly diagnosed patients reportedly showed lower baseline TCR diversity.

A remark on this clone: Its matching antigen is unknown.

V gene TRBV28 combines with J gene TRBJ1-2, with D possibly TRBD1 on 5 matching bases. The input for sequencing was peripheral blood mononuclear cells (PBMCs), taken before the fourth cycle of nivolumab. This receptor was taken from a human donor with classical Hodgkin lymphoma. The CDR3 loop reads CASTGRAGGYTF. In nucleotides, the CDR3 is TGTGCCAGCACTGGCAGGGCGGGTGGCTACACCTTC.